The clone carrying this T cell receptor (beta chain) was observed at least ten times. The source of the sample is a study of blood T cells in healthy people across ages. Together with a sample-barcoded 5' primer, a J-beta primer mix was included in a second PCR lasting about 7 to 11 cycles. TCRdb re-called the 5' RACE reads through MiXCR, storing one row per CDR3 protein. The data hold 1.5 million to 2 million distinct CDR3 sequences, with roughly 27% observed a single time. Germline V gene lookup returns CDR1 DFQATT and CDR2 SNEGSKA (reference sequence). Trimming took off 3 bases at V and 2 bases at J, with 11 bases between the two ends. This CDR3 has 13 amino acids.

Sequencing was done on a sample of blood. The rearrangement uses TRBV20-1 and TRBJ2-7, with D possibly matching TRBD2 (6 bases). This sequence was found in a woman aged 30 to 39 in good health. The CDR3 spells CSARVREPYEQYF. The CDR3 coding sequence is TGCAGTGCTAGGGTGCGGGAACCCTACGAGCAGTACTTC.